The 29 T cell receptor beta chains presented below share a single source sample, sequenced in a study of blood T cell repertoires in COVID-19. Using immunoSEQ multiplex PCR, the repertoire was profiled, and TCRdb retains in-frame clones only, with some absent. Among about 140,000 clones listed, 70% to 90% were seen once. Sequenced input: PBMCs or T cells enriched from blood (not recorded which). These TCRs come from a woman between 45 and 65 years old with acute COVID-19.

J is TRBJ2-1 and V is TRBV2; 13 bases align to TRBD2. Germline values: CDR1 SNHLY, CDR2 FYNNEI. The length of the CDR3 is 13 residues. Germline trimming cut 8 bases from V and 9 bases from J; bases unmatched to any gene: 4. The CDR3 nucleotides are TGTGCCAGCCTGACTAGCGGGAGGCCTGAGCAGTTCTTC. It specifies CASLTSGRPEQFF.

The chain carries TRBV27 and TRBJ2-5; D remains ambiguous. V was shortened by 2 bases and J by 2 bases, with 3 bases between the two germline ends. Germline-derived CDR1 and CDR2 are MNHEY and SMNVEV (reference sequence). This CDR3 has 12 amino acids. In nucleotides, the CDR3 is TGTGCCAGCAGTTTACAACAAGAGACCCAGTACTTC. This translates into CASSLQQETQYF.

The chain employs TRBV7-9 and TRBJ2-3; TRBD2 matches at 13 bases. CDR3 length equals 16 residues. V was clipped by 2 bases and J by 7 bases; unmatched bases: 6. The germline V gene encodes CDR1 SEHNR and CDR2 FQNEAQ (reference sequence). CDR3 sequence reads: CASSLRTSGSGNTQYF. The CDR3 bases are TGTGCCAGCAGCTTAAGGACTAGCGGGAGCGGAAATACGCAGTATTTT.

This chain joins TRBV30 and TRBJ1-2, with 7 bases identical to TRBD1. From germline, CDR1 is GTSNPN and CDR2 SVGIG (reference sequence). The CDR3 has 12 amino acids. Losses at the gene ends were 7 bases for V and 2 bases for J; bases not matched to a gene: 4. CDR3 amino acids: CALNRGNYGYTF. CDR3 nucleotide sequence: TGTGCCTTGAACAGGGGAAACTATGGCTACACCTTC.

V and J are TRBV5-1 and TRBJ2-1; weak D call: TRBD2 (6 bases). The V end was cut by 0 bases, the J end by 1 base, with 8 bases between. The CDR3 runs 15 residues. Germline CDR1 is SGHRS and CDR2 is YFSETQ. The CDR3 reads CASSLGLVSYNEQFF. The CDR3 DNA reads TGCGCCAGCAGCTTGGGACTAGTGTCCTACAATGAGCAGTTCTTC.

This clone was seen a handful of times. The chain links TRBV16 to TRBJ1-6; 11 bases fit TRBD1. The CDR3 loop spans 17 amino acids. The V segment lost 3 bases and the J segment 7 bases; nucleotides outside the gene matches: 8. In germline, CDR1 is KGHSY, CDR2 FQNENV. The chain's CDR3 is CASSQPGTGGRNSPLHF. Written as DNA, the CDR3 is TGTGCCAGCAGCCAGCCCGGGACAGGGGGTCGGAATTCACCCCTCCACTTT. Full variable domain (outside the CDR3, taken from reference TRBV16 and TRBJ1-6): GEEVAQTPKHLVRGEGQKAKLYCAPIKGHSYVFWYQQVLKNEFKFLISFQNENVFDETGMPKERFSAKCLPNSPCSLEIQATKLEDSAVYFCASSQPGTGGRNSPLHFGNGTRLTVT.

The chain has TRBV7-2 and TRBJ2-1, with D possibly being TRBD2 (5 bases). The V gene's germline CDR1 is SGHTA and CDR2 FQGNSA. The ends were cut back, 4 bases at V and 0 bases at J, with 16 bases in the middle. The CDR3 runs to 17 residues. This CDR3 is CASSSPERRGSYNEQFF. CDR3 in DNA: TGTGCCAGCAGCTCACCTGAGCGGCGAGGCTCCTACAATGAGCAGTTCTTC.

CDR3 sequence: CASSLAIAGNEQFF. Written as DNA, the CDR3 is TGTGCCAGCAGCTTAGCGATAGCGGGCAATGAGCAGTTCTTC. The V call is TRBV7-2, the J call TRBJ2-1; 7 nucleotides match TRBD2. V lost 0 bases to trimming and J lost 6 bases; unmatched junction nucleotides: 2. Germline CDR1 reads SGHTA; CDR2 reads FQGNSA. This CDR3 comprises 14 residues.

The V call is TRBV6-2 or TRBV6-3, the J call TRBJ2-2, with a possible D match to TRBD2 (6 bases). This CDR3 is built from 17 residues. Germline loops: CDR1 MNHEY, CDR2 SVGEGT. V lost 6 bases and J 3 bases, leaving 20 bases between the germline ends. The CDR3 reads CASSPDRPGVDTGELFF. The DNA of the CDR3 is TGTGCCAGCAGCCCGGACCGGCCGGGGGTCGACACCGGGGAGCTGTTTTTT.

Of note for this clone: Compared with germline, one end of the junction differs, possibly owing to a read error. The CDR3 loop reads CASSDSQGAWYGYTF. CDR3 nucleotide sequence: TGTGCCAGCAGTGACTCTCAGGGGGCATGGTATGGCTACACCTTC. The rearrangement links TRBV6-5 to TRBJ1-2; 8 positions match TRBD1. Germline V lookup: CDR1 MNHEY, CDR2 SVGAGI. The length of the CDR3 is 15 residues.

The V call is TRBV30, the J call TRBJ2-2; D remains ambiguous. V lost 4 bases to trimming and J lost 2 bases, with 5 bases between them. Germline assignment: CDR1 GTSNPN and CDR2 SVGIG (reference sequence). The CDR3 spans 12 residues. The CDR3: CAWTPNTGELFF. CDR3 nucleotide sequence: TGTGCCTGGACCCCTAACACCGGGGAGCTGTTTTTT.

This chain connects TRBV5-6 to TRBJ1-2; D is perhaps TRBD1 (6 bases). The germline gives CDR1 SGHDT, CDR2 YYEEEE. The CDR3 extends over 16 amino acids. Between the trimmed V and J ends, which lost 4 bases and 2 bases, there was a span of 18 bases. The CDR3 region is CASSEGGARPNYGYTF. In DNA form, the CDR3 reads TGTGCCAGCAGCGAAGGGGGAGCCCGGCCCAACTATGGCTACACCTTC.

This chain joins TRBV10-1 and TRBJ2-7; D is possibly TRBD1 (6 bases). The CDR3 sequence is 13 residues long. V shed 3 bases and J shed 6 bases, with 12 bases lying between them. The germline V gene has CDR1 WNHNN and CDR2 SYGVQD (reference sequence). The CDR3, as DNA: TGCGCCAGCAGTGAAGGACAGACCACCGAGCAGTACTTC. This encodes CASSEGQTTEQYF.

The chain joins TRBV6-5 to TRBJ1-5, with 8 nucleotides matching TRBD1. CDR1 and CDR2 from the germline V gene are MNHEY and SVGAGI. Germline trimming cut 8 bases from V and 5 bases from J; bases unmatched to any gene: 8. The CDR3 totals 14 residues. The CDR3 sequence is CASANPGGDQPQHF. The CDR3 DNA reads TGTGCCAGCGCAAATCCAGGGGGCGATCAGCCCCAGCATTTT.

The gene calls are TRBV4-1 and TRBJ2-7; 10 bases match TRBD2. CDR1 and CDR2 from the germline V gene are MGHRA and YSYEKL. This CDR3 comprises 18 residues. V shed 6 bases and J 1 base; nucleotides not matched to a gene: 15. The CDR3 region is CASRALAGADRGSYEQYF. In DNA form, the CDR3 reads TGCGCCAGCAGAGCCCTAGCGGGAGCGGACCGCGGGTCCTACGAGCAGTACTTC.

The V and J genes are TRBV2 and TRBJ2-1; 9 positions match TRBD1. V shed 7 bases and J 7 bases; nucleotides not matched to a gene: 8. CDR1 and CDR2 from the germline V gene are SNHLY and FYNNEI. This CDR3 has 14 amino acids. Here the CDR3 DNA reads TGTGCCAGCAATCTACAGGGGGCACAAAATGAGCAGTTCTTC. Protein: CASNLQGAQNEQFF.

The V and J genes are TRBV29-1 and TRBJ1-1; no firm D call. The CDR3 contains 12 residues. Per germline, CDR1 SQVTM and CDR2 ANQGSEA. V gave up 4 bases and J gave up 0 bases, with 6 bases separating them. The CDR3 loop is CSVGPMNTEAFF. In DNA form, the CDR3 reads TGCAGCGTTGGGCCCATGAACACTGAAGCTTTCTTT.

The chain carries TRBV2 and TRBJ1-5, with D possibly matching TRBD1 (5 bases). The CDR3 extends over 15 amino acids. The germline gives CDR1 SNHLY, CDR2 FYNNEI. The V end lost 3 bases, the J end lost 2 bases, and 11 bases lay between the germline ends. Written as DNA, the CDR3 is TGTGCCAGCAGTGAGGGAGGGGTAGGCAATCAGCCCCAGCATTTT. Translated, it gives CASSEGGVGNQPQHF.

The gene calls are TRBV5-1 and TRBJ1-4; a weak D match, TRBD1 (5 bases). Trimming removed 1 base at V and 7 bases at J, with 17 bases between. Germline V gene sequence: CDR1 SGHRS, CDR2 YFSETQ. The CDR3 spans 16 residues. CDR3 region: CASSLFAIGVGEKLFF. The CDR3 region has the DNA TGCGCCAGCAGCTTGTTTGCGATAGGGGTTGGTGAAAAACTGTTTTTT.

The rearrangement joins TRBV11-2 to TRBJ2-3; no clear D gene. The V and J ends lost 1 base and 1 base respectively, with 6 bases between them. In germline, CDR1 is SGHAT, CDR2 FQNNGV. There are 14 residues in the CDR3. The CDR3, as DNA: TGTGCCAGCAGCTTAGCTCAGGGCACAGATACGCAGTATTTT. Residues: CASSLAQGTDTQYF.

V gene TRBV5-4 combines with J gene TRBJ1-1, with unresolved D. V lost 4 bases and J 1 base, leaving 11 bases between the germline ends. Germline CDR1 is SGHNT and CDR2 is YYREEE (reference sequence). The CDR3 sequence is 14 residues long. In DNA form, the CDR3 reads TGTGCCAGCAGCATCGGGATACCGAACACTGAAGCTTTCTTT. It yields the protein CASSIGIPNTEAFF.

This clone was counted once. The chain has TRBV6-6 and TRBJ2-3; D unclear. This CDR3 has 11 amino acids. Trimming shortened V by 8 bases and J by 2 bases, and 5 bases separated the two germline ends. Germline-derived CDR1 and CDR2 are MNHNY and SVGAGI (reference sequence). DNA for the CDR3: TGTGCCAGCCAACTCACAGATACGCAGTATTTT. It codes for CASQLTDTQYF.

This clone showed up just once. CDR3 DNA: TGTGCCACTCGACTAGCGGCTATAACCTGGGGCGAGCAGTACTTC. It specifies CATRLAAITWGEQYF. This sequence joins TRBV6-5 and TRBJ2-7; 9 bases agree with TRBD2. Germline V gene lookup returns CDR1 MNHEY and CDR2 SVGAGI. The length of the CDR3 is 15 residues. V trimming: 10 bases; J trimming: 6 bases; junction bases outside the gene matches: 16.

This chain links TRBV7-9 with TRBJ2-7, with 9 bases lining up with TRBD1. The V and J ends lost 5 bases and 2 bases, in that order; junction bases with no gene match: 7. The CDR3 spans 15 residues. In germline, CDR1 is SEHNR, CDR2 FQNEAQ (reference sequence). The CDR3 DNA sequence: TGTGCCAGCAGCATAACCGGGACAGGGACCTACGAGCAGTACTTC. Translation: CASSITGTGTYEQYF.

The chain uses TRBV28 and TRBJ1-2; 8 bases map to TRBD1. Germline CDR1 is MDHEN and CDR2 is SYDVKM. The trim removed 6 bases at V and 4 bases at J, leaving 16 bases unmatched. This CDR3 is built from 17 residues. This CDR3 is CASSLQDPGQASYGYTF. DNA for the CDR3: TGTGCCAGCAGCCTGCAAGACCCGGGACAGGCTTCCTATGGCTACACCTTC.

The chain combines TRBV5-1 with TRBJ2-3; 9 nucleotides match TRBD2. In germline, CDR1 is SGHRS, CDR2 YFSETQ. Trimming at V came to 3 bases and at J to 2 bases, leaving 4 bases not matched to a gene. CDR3 length equals 15 residues. The CDR3 bases are TGCGCCAGCAGCTCGGCGGGAGGGGTCACAGATACGCAGTATTTT. This translates into CASSSAGGVTDTQYF.

V usage is TRBV5-6 and J usage is TRBJ2-1, with D possibly matching TRBD1 (6 bases). Looked up from germline, CDR1 is SGHDT and CDR2 is YYEEEE. The CDR3 consists of 15 residues. V gave up 1 base and J gave up 5 bases, with 13 bases separating them. Here the CDR3 reads CASSLWQGLNNEQFF. The CDR3 bases are TGTGCCAGCAGCTTGTGGCAGGGGTTAAACAATGAGCAGTTCTTC. The variable domain in full, with the rest retrieved from reference TRBV5-6 and TRBJ2-1, is DAGVTQSPTHLIKTRGQQVTLRCSPKSGHDTVSWYQQALGQGPQFIFQYYEEEERQRGNFPDRFSGHQFPNYSSELNVNALLLGDSALYLCASSLWQGLNNEQFFGPGTRLTVL.

Comments on this clone: The DNA is omitted, as the CDR3 cannot be located on it reliably, and the CDR3 follows TCRdb's listing. CDR3 sequence: CASSFGGVGAGIFSYEQYF. The rearrangement joins TRBV12-1 to TRBJ2-7; TRBD1 reflects the table's D call only, with no check against the DNA. TRBV12-1 constitutes a pseudogene. The CDR3 length is 19 residues, termini included.

CDR3 amino acids: CASRGTGWGNTEAFF. In DNA form, the CDR3 reads TGTGCCAGCAGGGGGACAGGGTGGGGGAACACTGAAGCTTTCTTT. The chain has TRBV2 and TRBJ1-1, with TRBD1 matching 9 bases. CDR1 SNHLY and CDR2 FYNNEI come from the germline V gene. The V gene end was trimmed by 6 bases and the J gene end by 1 base; junction bases not matched to a gene: 6. The CDR3 consists of 15 residues.